The rows below give T cell receptor beta chains drawn from one sample of a study of T cell changes during pregnancy in multiple sclerosis. TCRdb's table, derived via immunoSEQ multiplex PCR, lists solely in-frame clones and lacks some. The sample consists of about 38,000 clones, 85% to 95% of them appearing once. Sequences were derived from CD4+ T cells from peripheral blood mononuclear cells, sampled in the second trimester of pregnancy. The receptors stem from a female donor with multiple sclerosis, enrolled in a pregnancy study. Both conserved end residues are part of each CDR3. The D gene is left open where the match is weak. Size tells how often a clone was seen (once, few, many) or the class of an expanded clone, and some rows leave it out.

TRBJ1-1,few,.,TRBV7-2,CASSFSSRGAEAFF,TGTGCCAGCAGCTTTAGCTCCAGGGGAGCTGAAGCTTTCTTT
TRBJ1-3,.,.,TRBV7-3,CASSRTPGNTIYF,TGTGCCAGCAGCCGGACACCCGGAAACACCATATATTTT
TRBJ2-5,.,TRBD2,TRBV6-5,CASGKRGGRETQYF,TGTGCCAGCGGGAAGCGGGGGGGCCGGGAGACCCAGTACTTC
TRBJ2-7,once,.,TRBV18,CASSLRDPYEQYF,TGTGCCAGCTCACTCAGGGATCCCTACGAGCAGTACTTC
TRBJ2-7,.,TRBD2,TRBV5-5,CASSPTSGLAGQYF,TGTGCCAGCAGCCCAACTAGCGGCCTCGCGGGGCAGTACTTC
TRBJ1-1,.,TRBD1,TRBV7-2,CASSLRQGRVGTEAFF,TGTGCCAGCAGCCTCAGACAGGGAAGAGTTGGCACTGAAGCTTTCTTT
TRBJ2-5,once,.,TRBV7-3,CASSRRGQETQYF,TGTGCCAGCAGCCGTCGAGGCCAAGAGACCCAGTACTTC
TRBJ1-1,.,TRBD1,TRBV6-5,CASRADRGSNTEAFF,TGTGCCAGCAGGGCAGACAGGGGGTCGAACACTGAAGCTTTCTTT
TRBJ2-5,once,.,TRBV5-1,CASSAGQQETQYF,TGCGCCAGCAGCGCCGGACAGCAAGAGACCCAGTACTTC
TRBJ1-5,.,TRBD1,TRBV28,CASSLPSSSGQGSGQPQHF,TGTGCCAGCAGTTTGCCTTCATCCTCGGGACAGGGCTCGGGACAGCCCCAGCATTTT
TRBJ2-7,.,TRBD1,TRBV10-3,CAISGAGGSSYEQYF,TGTGCCATCAGTGGGGCAGGGGGCAGCTCCTACGAGCAGTACTTC
TRBJ2-1,.,.,TRBV19,CASSMGGVASNEQFF,TGTGCCAGTAGTATGGGCGGGGTAGCCTCCAACGAGCAGTTCTTC
TRBJ2-1,.,.,TRBV29-1,CSVHPGNEQFF,TGCAGCGTTCATCCGGGCAATGAGCAGTTCTTC
TRBJ2-2,.,.,TRBV28,CASSLLQVHTGELFF,TGTGCCAGCAGTTTACTCCAGGTTCACACCGGGGAGCTGTTTTTT
TRBJ2-1,.,.,TRBV10-3,CAIRGGTAQFF,TGTGCCATCAGAGGAGGGACAGCCCAGTTCTTC
TRBJ2-1,.,.,TRBV2,CASSEDRFNEQFF,TGTGCCAGCAGTGAAGACAGGTTCAATGAGCAGTTCTTC
TRBJ2-1,.,TRBD2,TRBV4-2,CASSLLTSGSYNEQFF,TGTGCCAGCAGCCTACTGACTAGCGGCTCCTACAATGAGCAGTTCTTC
TRBJ2-2,.,.,TRBV4-1,CASSQDRWSGELFF,TGCGCCAGCAGCCAAGATCGGTGGAGCGGGGAGCTGTTTTTT
TRBJ2-7,.,.,TRBV18,CASTPGSGLSYEQYF,TGTGCCAGTACACCCGGGAGCGGGTTATCCTACGAGCAGTACTTC
TRBJ2-3,.,TRBD1,TRBV6-1,CASTARTGSDTQYF,TGTGCCAGCACGGCAAGGACAGGATCAGATACGCAGTATTTT
TRBJ2-4,.,TRBD1,TRBV7-2,CASSPGQGRAKNIQYF,TGTGCCAGCAGCCCAGGACAGGGAAGAGCCAAAAACATTCAGTACTTC
TRBJ1-4,.,.,TRBV7-6,CASSLRQAEKLFF,TGTGCCAGCAGCTTAAGGCAGGCTGAAAAACTGTTTTTT
TRBJ2-7,.,TRBD2,TRBV27,CASSPRWGGGASSYEQYF,TGTGCCAGCAGCCCTCGGTGGGGGGGAGGAGCCTCCTCCTACGAGCAGTACTTC
TRBJ1-2,.,.,TRBV28,CASRRAGGYTF,TGTGCCAGCAGGAGAGCAGGCGGCTACACCTTC
TRBJ2-7,.,TRBD2,TRBV7-8,CASSLTGLAGVGTYEQYF,TGTGCCAGCAGCTTAACGGGACTAGCGGGAGTAGGTACCTACGAGCAGTACTTC
TRBJ2-7,.,TRBD2,TRBV27,CASSSWTSGYYEQYF,TGTGCCAGCAGTTCCTGGACTAGCGGGTACTACGAGCAGTACTTC
TRBJ2-1,.,TRBD2,TRBV10-3,CAISESFGGGDEQFF,TGTGCCATCAGTGAGTCCTTCGGGGGAGGGGATGAGCAGTTCTTC
TRBJ1-2,few,.,TRBV18,CASSLTGPGGYTF,TGTGCCAGCTCACTGACAGGCCCGGGGGGCTACACCTTC
TRBJ2-1,.,.,TRBV5-1,CASSLGTHNINEQFF,TGCGCCAGCAGCCTCGGGACACATAATATCAATGAGCAGTTCTTC
TRBJ2-3,.,.,TRBV6-5,CASSYHEGTDTQYF,TGTGCCAGCAGTTACCACGAGGGCACAGATACGCAGTATTTT
TRBJ2-5,.,TRBD2,TRBV11-2,CASSPEVLAGKTQYF,TGTGCCAGCAGCCCAGAGGTGCTAGCGGGAAAGACCCAGTACTTC
TRBJ1-5,.,.,TRBV5-5,CASSLGGLSNQPQHF,TGTGCCAGCAGCTTGGGAGGCCTGAGCAATCAGCCCCAGCATTTT
TRBJ1-1,once,.,TRBV18,CASSPGTPKDTEAFF,TGTGCCAGCTCACCAGGGACACCAAAGGACACTGAAGCTTTCTTT
TRBJ2-1,.,TRBD2,TRBV2,CASSTGTSEYNEQFF,TGTGCCAGCAGTACCGGGACTAGCGAATACAATGAGCAGTTCTTC
TRBJ1-2,.,TRBD1,TRBV29-1,CSVARDREYGYTF,TGCAGCGTTGCCCGGGACAGAGAGTATGGCTACACCTTC
TRBJ2-7,.,TRBD2,TRBV28,CASSLSLLSGLHYEQYF,TGTGCCAGCAGTTTATCCCTTCTTAGCGGGCTCCACTACGAGCAGTACTTC
TRBJ2-7,.,.,TRBV18,CASSPSQGSQGEQYF,TGTGCCAGCTCACCATCACAGGGTAGCCAGGGCGAGCAGTACTTC
TRBJ1-3,.,.,TRBV7-9,CASSSRLQAGVKNTIYF,TGTGCCAGCAGCTCGAGGCTACAGGCGGGGGTTAAAAACACCATATATTTT
TRBJ2-2,.,TRBD1,TRBV7-2,CASSQRQGRGELFF,TGTGCCAGCAGCCAACGACAGGGGCGCGGGGAGCTGTTTTTT
TRBJ2-1,.,TRBD2,TRBV5-4,CASSPTSDPNNEQFF,TGTGCCAGCAGTCCTACTAGCGACCCTAACAATGAGCAGTTCTTC
TRBJ2-1,once,.,TRBV7-2,CASSQNNEQFF,TGTGCCAGCAGCCAAAACAATGAGCAGTTCTTC
TRBJ2-7,.,.,TRBV7-9,CASSVDSYEQYF,TGTGCCAGCAGCGTGGACAGTTACGAGCAGTACTTC
TRBJ1-1,.,TRBD1,TRBV6-5,CASSIRTGSNTEAFF,TGTGCCAGCAGTATCCGGACAGGGTCGAACACTGAAGCTTTCTTT
TRBJ2-3,.,.,TRBV10-1,CASSESGRSTDTQYF,TGCGCCAGCAGTGAGTCGGGGCGGAGCACAGATACGCAGTATTTT
TRBJ1-1,.,.,TRBV4-3,CASSQDQGTEAFF,TGCGCCAGCAGCCAAGATCAGGGAACTGAAGCTTTCTTT
TRBJ2-7,.,.,TRBV18,CASSKTRGYEQYF,TGTGCCAGCTCAAAGACCCGGGGCTACGAGCAGTACTTC
TRBJ2-7,.,TRBD1,TRBV10-2,CASSERRGGSSYEQYF,TGCGCCAGCAGTGAGAGGAGAGGGGGCAGTTCCTACGAGCAGTACTTC
TRBJ1-2,.,.,TRBV18,CASSPLRERHYGYTF,TGTGCCAGCTCACCCCTGAGGGAGCGCCACTATGGCTACACCTTC
TRBJ2-5,.,TRBD2,TRBV29-1,CSVGVGGETQYF,TGCAGCGTTGGTGTGGGGGGGGAGACCCAGTACTTC
TRBJ2-7,.,TRBD2,TRBV5-1,CASSLISGRAHEQYF,TGCGCCAGCAGTTTAATTAGCGGGAGGGCCCACGAGCAGTACTTC
TRBJ1-3,.,.,TRBV7-2,CASSLGLISSGNTIYF,TGTGCCAGCAGCTTAGGGCTGATAAGCTCTGGAAACACCATATATTTT
TRBJ1-1,.,.,TRBV10-1,CASSEQAGGWNTEAFF,TGCGCCAGCAGTGAGCAGGCCGGGGGTTGGAACACTGAAGCTTTCTTT
TRBJ2-2,.,TRBD1,TRBV7-6,CASSAPGQGSNTGELFF,TGTGCCAGCAGCGCACCGGGACAGGGATCGAACACCGGGGAGCTGTTTTTT
TRBJ2-1,.,.,TRBV15,CATSRVQGFYNEQFF,TGTGCCACCAGCAGAGTGCAGGGGTTCTACAATGAGCAGTTCTTC